This is a list of T cell receptor beta chains from one sample in a study of human T cells and chemical hapten exposure. TCRdb processed the RACE reads anew with MiXCR; each CDR3 protein has one entry. The table records tens of thousands of distinct CDR3 sequences, 10% to 14% of them present only once. The sample consisted of whole blood, taken in connection with sensitization to the hapten diphenylcyclopropenone (DPC). The receptors here all came from a woman in her 50s with alopecia areata. Some clones in this sample may be carry-over from other donors' samples. Both conserved end residues are part of each CDR3.

TRBV23-1,TRBJ2-1,CASSPDRINEQFF
TRBV30,TRBJ1-5,CAWSNTGAQPQHF
TRBV11-2,TRBJ1-3,CASSSPHTVLSGNTIYF
TRBV12-3/TRBV12-4,TRBJ2-7,CASSYRGRPDEQYF
TRBV10-3,TRBJ2-3,CAISPGTITDTQYF
TRBV11-3,TRBJ2-7,CASSLGQGKTYEQYF
TRBV5-1,TRBJ2-3,CASSLVRSGTQYF
TRBV20-1,TRBJ2-2,CSAFVPDTGELFF
TRBV20-1,TRBJ1-2,CSATGDRGLNYGYTF
TRBV27,TRBJ2-2,CASSSRIPRANTGELFF
TRBV20-1,TRBJ2-2,CSAKGRTGELFF
TRBV7-6,TRBJ1-2,CASSSGPGNYGYTF
TRBV7-9,TRBJ2-5,CASSGGQGEETQYF
TRBV9,TRBJ2-7,CASSREQGLSSYEQYF
TRBV20-1,TRBJ2-5,CSARIDYANQETQYF
TRBV24-1,TRBJ2-5,CATSEGLAGGQETQYF
TRBV7-6,TRBJ2-5,CASSARAQETQYF
TRBV28,TRBJ2-7,CASSLSPGLYEQYF
TRBV7-9,TRBJ2-7,CASSHWDTAYEQYF
TRBV5-4,TRBJ2-7,CASSLDGYEQYF
TRBV29-1,TRBJ2-5,CSVDVGETQYF
TRBV9,TRBJ2-7,CASSVGQDPSYEQYF
TRBV12-3/TRBV12-4,TRBJ2-5,CASSGWDLQETQYF
TRBV12-3/TRBV12-4,TRBJ1-1,CASSLTGEYTKAFF
TRBV19,TRBJ2-1,CASSLRGLINEQFF
TRBV12-3/TRBV12-4,TRBJ2-7,CASSSASPAYEQYF
TRBV6-2/TRBV6-3,TRBJ1-5,CASTYGRDQPQHF
TRBV29-1,TRBJ2-1,CSVEDRASGRNGEQFF
TRBV5-1,TRBJ2-4,CASSLVGGANIQYF
TRBV5-8,TRBJ1-1,CASSPGQHTEAFF
TRBV28,TRBJ2-3,CASSSRNPDTQYF
TRBV3-1,TRBJ2-4,CASSRTTFGETKNIQYF
TRBV29-1,TRBJ2-3,CSLVGLAGEGADTQYF